The text below deals with one T cell receptor (beta chain). The source of the sample is a study of CD8+CD57+ T cells in acquired aplastic anemia. Looking at the study overall: An average of about 3.2 ug of DNA was obtained from sorted CD4+ and CD8+ cells.

It was genomic DNA that served as the template for profiling TCR beta VDJ and CDR3. TCRdb itself ran the reads through MiXCR, one entry per CDR3 protein. The repertoire consists of roughly 420,000 distinct CDR3 sequences, with about two thirds occurring once and the leading ten covering approximately 4%. The source material was sorted CD4+, CD8+, or CD8+CD57+ T cells (not recorded which) from PBMCs. This receptor was identified in a human donor in good health, serving as a control.

The CDR3 protein is CASKNREWNQPQHF. The CDR3, as DNA: TGTGCCAGCAAGAACAGGGAGTGGAATCAGCCCCAGCATTTT. The chain uses TRBV6-1 and TRBJ1-5; D is possibly TRBD1 (6 bases). The V gene's germline CDR1 is MNHNS and CDR2 SASEGT. This CDR3 is 14 amino acids long. The V end was cut by 7 bases, the J end by 4 bases, with 14 bases between.